This is a list of T cell receptor beta chains from one sample in a study of T cell responses to AZD1222 COVID-19 vaccine. Some clones are missing from TCRdb's copy, which holds only in-frame ones; the method was immunoSEQ multiplex PCR. Of some 85,000 clones in the sample, 87% are singletons; the top ten hold roughly a quarter. Sequenced here: peripheral blood, sampled on day 0 of AZD1222 vaccination. The receptors derive from an adult in good health. Both conserved end residues are part of each CDR3. The D gene is left open where the match is weak. Clone size is shown for a subset of rows, as once, few, many or a class of expanded clone.

>TRBD1|TRBJ1-6|16|NA|TRBV14
TGTGCCAGCAGCCGTTGGGACAGGGGCGTGGATTCACCCCTCCACTTT
CASSRWDRGVDSPLHF
>NA|TRBJ1-1|16|NA|TRBV5-4
TGTGCCAGCAGCTTGGGCCCCTCCGGAATGAACACTGAAGCTTTCTTT
CASSLGPSGMNTEAFF
>NA|TRBJ2-7|15|NA|TRBV27
TGTGCCAGCAGTTACGACAGGGAGGGAAGCTACGAGCAGTACTTC
CASSYDREGSYEQYF
>TRBD2|TRBJ2-1|15|NA|TRBV7-3
TGTGCCAGCAGCTTAGGGCGGGAGGGCTACAATGAGCAGTTCTTC
CASSLGREGYNEQFF
>NA|TRBJ2-3|14|NA|TRBV28
TGTGCCAGCAGTTTAGTGGGCCTGGGAGATACGCAGTATTTT
CASSLVGLGDTQYF
>NA|TRBJ1-2|15|NA|TRBV5-1
TGCGCCAGCAGCTTGGAAAGCCAAGGGCGCTATGGCTACACCTTC
CASSLESQGRYGYTF
>NA|TRBJ2-5|14|few|TRBV5-1
TGCGCCAGCAGCTTGGGATGGGGAGGTGAGACCCAGTACTTC
CASSLGWGGETQYF
>NA|TRBJ1-3|15|NA|TRBV5-1
TGCGCCAGCAGCTCCAGTCCTTTATCTGGAAACACCATATATTTT
CASSSSPLSGNTIYF
>NA|TRBJ1-2|14|NA|TRBV28
TGTGCCAGCATCCCCCAGGGGTCGTTCTATGGCTACACCTTC
CASIPQGSFYGYTF
>TRBD2|TRBJ2-2|17|NA|TRBV5-4
TGTGCCAGCAGCTTGGCAGGACTAGCGGGGAACACCGGGGAGCTGTTTTTT
CASSLAGLAGNTGELFF
>NA|TRBJ2-7|14|few|TRBV23-1
TGCGCCAGCAGTCCTCCCCCCCGGCAGTCCGAGCAGTACTTC
CASSPPPRQSEQYF
>NA|TRBJ2-5|13|NA|TRBV9
TGTGCCAGCAGCGTGACCGGGAGTGGGACCCAGTACTTC
CASSVTGSGTQYF
>TRBD2|TRBJ2-7|12|NA|TRBV2
TGTGCCAGCAGCCCAGAAGCGGGAAGGCAGTACTTC
CASSPEAGRQYF
>TRBD2|TRBJ2-1|14|NA|TRBV6-1
TGTGCCAGCAGTGAAGCGGCTAGCGGGGATGAGCAGTTCTTC
CASSEAASGDEQFF
>NA|TRBJ1-1|14|NA|TRBV6-2/TRBV6-3
TGTGCCAGCAGCCTTCAGGGCCTGAACACTGAAGCTTTCTTT
CASSLQGLNTEAFF
>TRBD2|TRBJ2-7|14|NA|TRBV19
TGTGCCAGTAGTCGACTAGCGGGAGCGTACGAGCAGTACTTC
CASSRLAGAYEQYF
>NA|TRBJ2-1|15|NA|TRBV18
TGTGCCAGCTCACCCCCCAGGGGGGGTATGGATGAGCAGTTCTTC
CASSPPRGGMDEQFF
>NA|TRBJ1-5|13|NA|TRBV18
TGTGCCAGCTCACCAGGGAGCAATCAGCCCCAGCATTTT
CASSPGSNQPQHF
>TRBD2|TRBJ2-5|17|NA|TRBV11-2
TGTGCCAGCAGCCCCCGGCGGGGGGAGGACCACCAAGAGACCCAGTACTTC
CASSPRRGEDHQETQYF
>NA|TRBJ1-1|13|NA|TRBV6-5
TGTGCCACCAAAACCGGGCGTCACACTGAAGCTTTCTTT
CATKTGRHTEAFF
>TRBD1|TRBJ2-1|14|NA|TRBV5-1
TGCGCCAGCAGCCCAGGGACAGACTACAATGAGCAGTTCTTC
CASSPGTDYNEQFF
>TRBD1|TRBJ2-5|14|NA|TRBV27
TGTGCCAGCAGCCCCCAGGGACAGGGGAGAGCCCAGTACTTC
CASSPQGQGRAQYF
>NA|TRBJ2-7|13|NA|TRBV7-3
TGTGCCAGCAGTCAGGGAGGGGGCGCCGAGCAGTACTTC
CASSQGGGAEQYF
>NA|TRBJ2-5|14|NA|TRBV19
TGTGCCAGTAGCCAGCAGGGCCAATCGGGGGCCCAGTACTTC
CASSQQGQSGAQYF
>NA|TRBJ1-2|15|NA|TRBV3-1/TRBV3-2
TGTGCCAGCAGCCAAGAAAGGGGAATCGCCTATGGCTACACCTTC
CASSQERGIAYGYTF
>NA|TRBJ2-2|16|NA|TRBV10-1
TGCGCCAGCAGTGATTCAACCTACGCGAACACCGGGGAGCTGTTTTTT
CASSDSTYANTGELFF
>NA|TRBJ1-5|13|few|TRBV28
TGTGCCAGCAGTTCGTATAGCAATCAGCCCCAGCATTTT
CASSSYSNQPQHF
>NA|TRBJ1-6|15|NA|TRBV7-9
TGTGCCAGCAGCTTAGACAGGACATATAATTCACCCCTCCACTTT
CASSLDRTYNSPLHF
>NA|TRBJ1-2|15|NA|TRBV6-2/TRBV6-3
TGTGCCAGCAGCCTCCCCTGGGAGGGGAGGTATGGCTACACCTTC
CASSLPWEGRYGYTF